This TCR beta chain was sequenced in a study of OX40 agonist ivuxolimab in advanced cancers. As for the study in general: People in dose escalation had one of these cancers: hepatocellular carcinoma, melanoma, renal cell or head and neck cancer. Study-wide results and caveats: Relative to CD4+, CD8+ T cells held more expanded clones on average. Expanded peripheral T cell antigen specificity was not determined.

As concerns this clone: As yet, its antigen is unknown.

The V segment lost 3 bases and the J segment 4 bases; nucleotides outside the gene matches: 16. The germline CDR1 and CDR2 sequences are LNHDA and SQIVND (reference sequence). The CDR3 consists of 18 residues. This table comes from immunoSEQ multiplex PCR, and its TCRdb copy is limited to in-frame clones, with some not included. The sample shows more than 55,000 clones, around 87% of them seen only once. The source is an adult with an advanced solid tumor such as melanoma, head and neck, liver or kidney cancer. The sequencing used CD4+ or CD8+ T cells sorted from blood, collected in a trial of the OX40 agonist ivuxolimab. The V gene is TRBV19, the J gene TRBJ1-2; 8 nucleotides agree with TRBD1. Here the CDR3 reads CASSMGTGTGKNFYGYTF. The CDR3 coding sequence is TGTGCCAGTAGTATGGGTACCGGGACAGGAAAAAATTTCTATGGCTACACCTTC.